The 23 T cell receptor beta chains listed next were all sequenced from one sample in a study of blood T cell repertoires in COVID-19. Libraries were prepared by immunoSEQ multiplex PCR; TCRdb keeps only in-frame clonotypes and omits some of them. The table has 200,000 to 250,000 clones, about nine tenths seen once. Sequencing was done on a sample of peripheral blood. Receptors were obtained from a man between 50 and 59 years old with acute or convalescent COVID-19.

The chain joins TRBV4-1 to TRBJ1-5, with D tentatively TRBD1 (6 bases). From germline, CDR1 is MGHRA and CDR2 YSYEKL. Trimming cost V 1 base and J 2 bases, with 6 bases left between them. The CDR3 runs to 14 residues. This CDR3 reads CASSQGQGNQPQHF. Here the CDR3 DNA reads TGCGCCAGCAGCCAAGGACAGGGCAATCAGCCCCAGCATTTT.

This rearrangement joins TRBV5-1 to TRBJ2-7, with 10 bases fitting TRBD1. The CDR3 is 14 amino acids. Germline CDR1 reads SGHRS; CDR2 reads YFSETQ. The trim removed 2 bases at V and 5 bases at J, leaving 4 bases unmatched. The DNA for the CDR3 is TGCGCCAGCAGCTTCTCCGGGACAGGGGACGAGCAGTACTTC. Translating it yields CASSFSGTGDEQYF.

V gene TRBV11-2 combines with J gene TRBJ1-6; D may be TRBD1 (5 bases). Germline V lookup: CDR1 SGHAT, CDR2 FQNNGV. The CDR3 has 15 amino acids. V lost 6 bases and J 2 bases, leaving 11 bases between the germline ends. The CDR3 sequence is CASRPGVPYNSPLHF. The CDR3 DNA sequence: TGTGCCAGCAGACCGGGGGTTCCCTATAATTCACCCCTCCACTTT.

The chain couples TRBV25-1 to TRBJ1-2, with D possibly TRBD1 on 6 matching bases. This CDR3 contains 13 residues. The V gene lost 7 bases and the J gene lost 8 bases, with 17 bases spanning the gap. Germline CDR1 is MGHDK and CDR2 is SYGVNS. For the CDR3, the DNA is TGTGCCAGCACCCAAGAGGGGGTTGGAGGCTACACCTTC. Translated: CASTQEGVGGYTF.

J is TRBJ1-2 and V is TRBV18; TRBD1 aligns across 8 bases. Trimming cost V 6 bases and J 2 bases; bases outside gene matches: 5. The CDR3 loop spans 14 amino acids. Germline lookup yields CDR1 KGHSH and CDR2 LQKENI. The CDR3 DNA is TGTGCCAGCTCCGGAGGGACAGGCAACTATGGCTACACCTTC. It is translated as CASSGGTGNYGYTF.

The chain uses TRBV6-6 and TRBJ2-7, with 7 bases lining up with TRBD1. Trimming cost V 4 bases and J 3 bases; bases outside gene matches: 12. The CDR3 runs 16 residues. Germline CDR1 is MNHNY and CDR2 is SVGAGI (reference sequence). The CDR3 DNA follows: TGTGCCAGCAGTTCAATCCCCGGGCCAGGGGGCTACGAGCAGTACTTC. Amino acids: CASSSIPGPGGYEQYF.

The chain uses TRBV2 and TRBJ1-2; 8 bases are a match to TRBD1. CDR1 is SNHLY and CDR2 is FYNNEI in the germline V gene. The CDR3 consists of 15 residues. Trimming at V came to 6 bases and at J to 0 bases, leaving 6 bases not matched to a gene. The CDR3 nucleotides read TGTGCCAGCAGGAGGGACAGGCTTCCTAACTATGGCTACACCTTC. Its protein is CASRRDRLPNYGYTF.

Points on this clone: This sample also contains other DNA sequences that code for the same CDR3. The V call is TRBV5-1, the J call TRBJ1-1; TRBD1 is a possible D gene (6 bases). CDR1 SGHRS and CDR2 YFSETQ come from the germline V gene. This CDR3 is 14 amino acids long. V dropped 0 bases and J dropped 1 base, with 7 bases sitting between them. Written as DNA, the CDR3 is TGCGCCAGCAGCTTGGGACAGGAGAACACTGAAGCTTTCTTT. The encoded protein is CASSLGQENTEAFF.

The chain links TRBV2 to TRBJ1-4; 7 bases line up with TRBD1. The CDR3 runs to 13 residues. V shed 6 bases, J shed 8 bases, and the junction held 6 bases outside the gene matches. The germline V gene encodes CDR1 SNHLY and CDR2 FYNNEI. CDR3 protein: CASRGQGVEKLFF. The CDR3 bases are TGTGCCAGCAGAGGCCAGGGGGTAGAAAAACTGTTTTTT.

The chain couples TRBV6-1 to TRBJ2-7, with D unresolved. V was trimmed by 2 bases and J by 0 bases, leaving 5 bases between them. This CDR3 spans 13 amino acids. Germline V CDR1 and CDR2: MNHNS, SASEGT. Written as DNA, the CDR3 is TGTGCCAGCAGTGAACCCAGCTCCTACGAGCAGTACTTC. It specifies CASSEPSSYEQYF.

CDR3 sequence reads: CASTLGASGNEKLFF. In DNA, the CDR3 is TGTGCCAGCACATTGGGGGCATCCGGTAATGAAAAACTGTTTTTT. The J gene is TRBJ1-4, the V gene TRBV6-5; tentatively, D is TRBD1 (6 bases). Between the trimmed V and J ends, which lost 7 bases and 4 bases, there was a span of 16 bases. The germline V gene has CDR1 MNHEY and CDR2 SVGAGI. The CDR3 is 15 residues long.

The chain joins TRBV7-3 to TRBJ2-2; D unresolved. V was trimmed by 5 bases and J by 2 bases, leaving 3 bases between them. The CDR3 has 12 residues. Germline V gives CDR1 SGHTA, CDR2 FQGTGA. CDR3 nucleotide sequence: TGTGCCAGCAGCCCAAACACCGGGGAGCTGTTTTTT. Its protein is CASSPNTGELFF.

J is TRBJ2-2 and V is TRBV19, with 8 bases matching TRBD1. V lost 5 bases, J lost 2 bases, and 10 bases stayed unmatched. In germline, CDR1 is LNHDA, CDR2 SQIVND (reference sequence). The CDR3 length is 17 residues. This CDR3 is CASSSPTGTGNTGELFF. The CDR3 nucleotides read TGTGCCAGTAGTTCGCCAACCGGGACAGGCAACACCGGGGAGCTGTTTTTT.

The genes are TRBV5-1 and TRBJ2-5; TRBD2 aligns across 11 bases. Losses at the gene ends were 2 bases for V and 3 bases for J; bases not matched to a gene: 12. The CDR3 spans 18 residues. Germline CDR1 is SGHRS and CDR2 is YFSETQ. The chain's CDR3 is CASSLSSGGTPTKETQYF. In DNA form, the CDR3 reads TGCGCCAGCAGCTTATCTAGCGGGGGGACGCCTACAAAAGAGACCCAGTACTTC.

This chain joins TRBV6-1 and TRBJ2-7; unclear D gene. Trimming took off 2 bases at V and 4 bases at J, with 12 bases between the two ends. In germline, CDR1 is MNHNS, CDR2 SASEGT. CDR3 length: 14 amino acids. CDR3 protein: CASSEWQIVYEQYF. Here the CDR3 DNA reads TGTGCCAGCAGTGAATGGCAGATTGTATACGAGCAGTACTTC.

This rearrangement joins TRBV7-8 to TRBJ1-6, with D perhaps matching TRBD1 (6 bases). This CDR3 is 15 amino acids long. The V gene's germline CDR1 is SGHVS and CDR2 FQNEAQ. The V end lost 1 base, the J end lost 9 bases, and 13 bases lay between the germline ends. This CDR3 is CASSLGRGGASPLHF. The DNA of the CDR3 is TGTGCCAGCAGCTTAGGGAGGGGGGGGGCTTCACCCCTCCACTTT.

The chain couples TRBV18 to TRBJ2-1; D perhaps matches TRBD2 (6 bases). Trimming stripped 3 bases from V and 5 bases from J, with 14 bases between. This CDR3 has 15 amino acids. Germline CDR1 is KGHSH and CDR2 is LQKENI. CDR3 amino acids: CASSPGTPTNNEQFF. The CDR3, as DNA: TGTGCCAGCTCACCCGGGACTCCCACCAACAATGAGCAGTTCTTC.

This clone appeared a single time. The chain combines TRBV5-1 with TRBJ2-3, with D perhaps TRBD2 (7 bases). The V gene lost 6 bases and the J gene lost 5 bases, with 13 bases spanning the gap. This CDR3 is 13 amino acids long. CDR1 and CDR2 from the germline V gene are SGHRS and YFSETQ. This chain's CDR3 is CASNQGGGDTQYF. CDR3 DNA: TGCGCCAGCAATCAGGGAGGGGGAGATACGCAGTATTTT.

This chain joins TRBV19 and TRBJ1-5; 9 positions agree with TRBD1. The CDR3 consists of 14 residues. CDR1 and CDR2 from the germline V gene are LNHDA and SQIVND (reference sequence). With V trimmed by 4 bases and J by 9 bases, 7 bases remained unmatched. CDR3 coding DNA: TGTGCCAGTAGTACCCCGGACAGGGGATGGCCCCAGCATTTT. Its protein is CASSTPDRGWPQHF. The entire variable domain, with the rest obtained from reference TRBV19 and TRBJ1-5, is as follows: DGGITQSPKYLFRKEGQNVTLSCEQNLNHDAMYWYRQDPGQGLRLIYYSQIVNDFQKGDIAEGYSVSREKKESFPLTVTSAQKNPTAFYLCASSTPDRGWPQHFGDGTRLSIL.

This clone was observed a single time. This chain uses TRBV5-1 with TRBJ2-1; no clear D. Trimming left V 0 bases short and J 6 bases short, with 7 bases between. Germline V gene lookup returns CDR1 SGHRS and CDR2 YFSETQ. The CDR3 sequence is 13 residues long. CDR3 amino acids: CASSLGGSNEQFF. The CDR3 bases are TGCGCCAGCAGCTTGGGTGGCTCCAATGAGCAGTTCTTC.

The chain recombines TRBV5-6 with TRBJ1-6, with a weak D call TRBD1 (6 bases). CDR1 is SGHDT, CDR2 YYEEEE, per germline. V lost 4 bases to trimming and J lost 4 bases, with 9 bases between them. This CDR3 has 14 amino acids. The CDR3 here is CASSKGGYNSPLHF. CDR3 DNA sequence: TGTGCCAGCAGCAAGGGGGGGTATAATTCACCCCTCCACTTT.

The CDR3 loop reads CASSDDHRGLGANVLTF. CDR3 bases: TGTGCCAGCAGTGACGATCACAGGGGGCTTGGGGCCAACGTCCTGACTTTC. The chain links TRBV6-1 to TRBJ2-6; 9 bases are shared with TRBD1. The J segment lost 3 bases and the V segment lost 3 bases, leaving 6 bases of the junction unmatched. This CDR3 comprises 17 residues. Germline V gives CDR1 MNHNS, CDR2 SASEGT.

V and J are TRBV4-1 and TRBJ1-4; 8 nucleotides match TRBD1. With 4 bases clipped from V and 4 bases from J, the junction kept 8 bases outside the gene matches. The germline gives CDR1 MGHRA, CDR2 YSYEKL. The CDR3 totals 16 residues. This CDR3 is CASSPTGALNNEKLFF. In nucleotides, the CDR3 is TGCGCCAGCAGCCCGACAGGGGCGTTAAATAATGAAAAACTGTTTTTT.